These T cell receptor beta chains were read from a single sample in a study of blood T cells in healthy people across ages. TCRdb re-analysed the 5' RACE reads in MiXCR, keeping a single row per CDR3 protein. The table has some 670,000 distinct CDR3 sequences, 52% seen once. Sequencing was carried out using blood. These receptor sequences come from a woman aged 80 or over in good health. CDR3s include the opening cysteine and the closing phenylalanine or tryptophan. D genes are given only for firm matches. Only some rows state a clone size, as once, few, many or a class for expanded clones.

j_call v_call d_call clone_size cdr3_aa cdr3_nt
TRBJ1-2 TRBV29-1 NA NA CSVAWSADYGYTF TGCAGCGTGGCTTGGTCGGCAGACTATGGCTACACCTTC
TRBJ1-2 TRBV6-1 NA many CASSERWANDGYTF TGTGCCAGCAGTGAGCGCTGGGCGAATGATGGCTACACCTTC
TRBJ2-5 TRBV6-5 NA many CASSSGTKYQETQYF TGTGCCAGCAGTTCCGGGACCAAGTACCAAGAGACCCAGTACTTC
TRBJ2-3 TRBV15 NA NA CATGEQGWTDTQYF TGTGCCACCGGAGAGCAGGGATGGACAGATACGCAGTATTTT
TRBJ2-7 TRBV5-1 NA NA CASRGTPDSYEQYF TGCGCCAGCAGAGGTACACCAGACTCCTACGAGCAGTACTTC
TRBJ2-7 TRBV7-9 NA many CASSYHEQYF TGTGCCAGCAGCTACCACGAGCAGTACTTC
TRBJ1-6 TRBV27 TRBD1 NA CASSFNRQGGSPLHF TGTGCCAGCAGTTTTAATAGACAGGGTGGATCACCCCTCCACTTT
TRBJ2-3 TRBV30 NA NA CAWSRITSRTDTQYF TGTGCCTGGAGTAGGATAACAAGCCGCACAGATACGCAGTATTTT
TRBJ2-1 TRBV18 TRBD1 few CASSRDRVPYNEQFF TGTGCCAGCTCACGTGACAGGGTACCCTACAATGAGCAGTTCTTC
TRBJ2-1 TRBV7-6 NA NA CASSLGQSAYNEQFF TGTGCCAGCAGCTTGGGCCAAAGCGCCTACAATGAGCAGTTCTTC
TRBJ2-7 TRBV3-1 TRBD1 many CASSQRDRGSLEQYF TGTGCCAGCAGCCAGAGGGACAGGGGATCCCTCGAGCAGTACTTC
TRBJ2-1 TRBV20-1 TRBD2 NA CSARTYTSGSSYNEQFF TGCAGTGCTAGAACGTATACTAGCGGGAGCTCCTACAATGAGCAGTTCTTC
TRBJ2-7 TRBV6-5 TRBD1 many CASSYTGTGRTYEQYF TGTGCCAGCAGCTATACTGGGACAGGCCGTACCTACGAGCAGTACTTC
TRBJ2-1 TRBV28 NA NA CASSRNTGHNEQFF TGTGCCAGCAGTCGTAACACCGGTCACAATGAGCAGTTCTTC
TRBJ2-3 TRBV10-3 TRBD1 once CAISPGQGGPGTQYF TGTGCCATCAGCCCGGGACAGGGTGGGCCAGGTACGCAGTATTTT
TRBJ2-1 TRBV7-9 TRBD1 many CASSSTGGNSYNEQFF TGTGCCAGCAGCTCTACAGGGGGCAATTCCTACAATGAGCAGTTCTTC
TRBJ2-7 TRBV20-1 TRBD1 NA CSALDRGSYEQYF TGCAGTGCTCTAGACAGGGGCTCCTACGAGCAGTACTTC
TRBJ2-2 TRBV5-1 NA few CASSPQGRSTGELFF TGCGCCAGCAGCCCCCAAGGGCGGAGCACCGGGGAGCTGTTTTTT
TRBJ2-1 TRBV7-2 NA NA CASSLEQSSYNEQFF TGTGCCAGCAGCTTAGAACAGAGCTCCTACAATGAGCAGTTCTTC
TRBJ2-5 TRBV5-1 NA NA CASSSDLVGQTQYF TGCGCCAGCAGCTCGGACCTGGTAGGGCAGACCCAGTACTTC
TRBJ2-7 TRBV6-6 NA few CASSDETAYEQYF TGTGCCAGCAGTGACGAGACGGCCTACGAGCAGTACTTC
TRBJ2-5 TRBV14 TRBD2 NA CASSQESGLARETQYF TGTGCCAGCAGCCAAGAAAGCGGACTAGCTAGAGAGACCCAGTACTTC
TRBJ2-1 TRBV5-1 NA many CASSSLGFDNEQFF TGCGCCAGCAGCTCCCTGGGTTTCGACAATGAGCAGTTCTTC
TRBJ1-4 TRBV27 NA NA CASSPHTSRGEKLFF TGTGCCAGCAGTCCCCACACCTCCAGGGGTGAAAAACTGTTTTTT
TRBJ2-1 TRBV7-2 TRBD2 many CASSAGTSAQNEQFF TGTGCCAGCAGCGCCGGGACTAGCGCTCAAAATGAGCAGTTCTTC
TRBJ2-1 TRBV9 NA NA CASSVGASVNNEQFF TGTGCCAGCAGCGTCGGGGCTAGCGTTAACAATGAGCAGTTCTTC
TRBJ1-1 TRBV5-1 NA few CASSPRGQTNTEAFF TGCGCCAGCAGCCCAAGGGGACAAACAAACACTGAAGCTTTCTTT
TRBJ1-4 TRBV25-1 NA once CASSEGRINEKLFF TGTGCCAGCAGTGAGGGCAGAATTAATGAAAAACTGTTTTTT
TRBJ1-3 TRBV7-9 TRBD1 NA CASSTGGRNTIYF TGTGCCAGCAGCACAGGGGGAAGAAACACCATATATTTT
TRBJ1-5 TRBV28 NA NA CASQPRRGRGQPQHF TGTGCCAGCCAACCAAGGCGGGGGAGGGGTCAGCCCCAGCATTTT
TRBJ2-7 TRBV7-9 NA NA CASSLIGRGYNYEQYF TGTGCCAGCAGCTTAATAGGCCGGGGCTATAACTACGAGCAGTACTTC
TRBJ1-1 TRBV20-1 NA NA CSAPRQANTEAFF TGCAGTGCCCCCCGGCAGGCGAACACTGAAGCTTTCTTT
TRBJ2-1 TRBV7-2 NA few CASSLRGVHEQFF TGTGCCAGCAGCTTACGAGGGGTCCATGAGCAGTTCTTC
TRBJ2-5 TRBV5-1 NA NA CASAGTQMNPYNEQYF TGCGCCAGTGCCGGGACGCAGATGAACCCTTACAATGAGCAGTACTTC
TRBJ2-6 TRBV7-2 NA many CASSLARDSANVLTF TGTGCCAGCAGCTTAGCCAGGGATTCGGCCAACGTCCTGACTTTC
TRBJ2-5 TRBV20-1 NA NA CSAGRIKRGLGQETQYF TGCAGTGCTGGTCGGATTAAACGGGGGCTTGGCCAAGAGACCCAGTACTTC
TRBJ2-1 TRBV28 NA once CASSFEGGSYNEQFF TGTGCCAGCAGTTTCGAAGGGGGCTCCTACAATGAGCAGTTCTTC
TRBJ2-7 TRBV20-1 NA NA CSARGRGTGAYEQYF TGCAGTGCTAGAGGGCGGGGGACAGGAGCCTACGAGCAGTACTTC
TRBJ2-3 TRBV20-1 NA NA CSALKLLRGGQYF TGCAGTGCTCTAAAACTTCTCCGAGGGGGGCAGTATTTT
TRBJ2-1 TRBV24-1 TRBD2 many CATSDSSPGSGSKYNEQFF TGTGCCACCAGTGATTCTTCCCCGGGGAGCGGGAGTAAGTACAATGAGCAGTTCTTC
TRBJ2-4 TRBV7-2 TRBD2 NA CASSLDGGNIQYF TGTGCCAGCAGCTTAGACGGGGGGAACATTCAGTACTTC
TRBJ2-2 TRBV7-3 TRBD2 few CASSRLATTNTGELFF TGTGCCAGCAGCCGACTAGCGACTACGAACACCGGGGAGCTGTTTTTT
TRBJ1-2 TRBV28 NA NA CASSLKQGQGYTF TGTGCCAGCAGTTTAAAACAGGGTCAGGGCTACACCTTC
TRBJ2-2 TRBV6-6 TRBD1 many CASSLQGAHGELFF TGTGCCAGCAGTCTACAGGGGGCACACGGGGAGCTGTTTTTT
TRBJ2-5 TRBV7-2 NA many CASSFRLETQYF TGTGCCAGCAGTTTCCGGTTAGAGACCCAGTACTTC
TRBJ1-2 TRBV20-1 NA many CSATQGYGYTF TGCAGTGCTACTCAGGGCTATGGCTACACCTTC
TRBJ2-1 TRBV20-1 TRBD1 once CSARDLGTGNNEQFF TGCAGTGCTAGAGATCTCGGGACAGGAAACAATGAGCAGTTCTTC
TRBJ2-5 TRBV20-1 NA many CSAIVGKETQYF TGCAGTGCTATAGTCGGAAAAGAGACCCAGTACTTC
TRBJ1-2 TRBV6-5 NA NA CASSYSYGRLGYGYTF TGTGCCAGCAGTTACTCTTACGGACGCCTGGGGTATGGCTACACCTTC
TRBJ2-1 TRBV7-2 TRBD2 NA CASSLAQGLAGQFF TGTGCCAGCAGCTTAGCGCAGGGACTAGCGGGGCAGTTCTTC